The source of this T cell receptor beta chain is a study of molecular identifiers for immune sequencing clone quantification. Study-level points and caveats: Clonotypes topping 20 RNA copies carried over 99% of effector molecules but under 1% of naive ones.

The germline V gene has CDR1 MNHNY and CDR2 SVGAGI (reference sequence). The CDR3 runs to 14 residues. Trimming left V 1 base short and J 6 bases short, with 12 bases between. Sorted cells numbering roughly 19,000 to 1,000,000, with 10%, 30% or 50% RNA, yielded the naive CD8 libraries. It was with previously described methods and listed TCR primers that bulk TCR libraries were made. From the PCR reads, TCRdb called clonotypes with MiXCR, one entry per CDR3 protein. This table has 550,000 to 750,000 distinct CDR3 sequences, 20% appearing once. To note about this clonotype: The antigen remains undetermined. A much larger clone differs by one base, so this may be a read error.

This receptor was taken from a human donor in good health. Some libraries in this study had Jurkat cell RNA spiked in. Sequenced material: naive CD8+ T cells from blood, with Jurkat cell RNA spiked in. The subset: FACS-sorted CD8+CD4-CCR7+CD45RA+ naive T cells. This rearrangement joins TRBV6-6 to TRBJ1-1; D unresolved. The CDR3 coding sequence is TGTGCCAGCAGTTACTATCCGGGTAACTCTGAAGCTTTCTTT. It encodes CASSYYPGNSEAFF.